This T cell receptor (beta chain) is from a study of blood T cell repertoires in COVID-19. The V gene's germline CDR1 is MDHEN and CDR2 SYDVKM. The CDR3 totals 13 residues. With 11 bases removed from V and 0 bases from J, the gap between germline ends came to 13 bases. TCRdb's table, derived via immunoSEQ multiplex PCR, lists solely in-frame clones and lacks some. Altogether over 150,000 clones are present, 80% to 85% being singletons, with the ten largest covering roughly 2.8%. The specimen sequenced was peripheral blood. The rearrangement joins TRBV28 to TRBJ1-1; TRBD1 might be the D (5 bases). The source is a woman aged 60 to 75 with acute or convalescent COVID-19. CDR3 nucleotides: TGTGCCGGCGGGGGATCCATGAACACTGAAGCTTTCTTT. Protein product: CAGGGSMNTEAFF.